The TCR beta chain under discussion was sequenced for a study of blood T cell repertoires in COVID-19. For the study at large: Specimens from acute and convalescent COVID-19 originated in the United States, Italy and Spain.

The CDR3 is 14 residues long. The germline V gene has CDR1 MNHNY and CDR2 SVGAGI (reference sequence). V lost 6 bases and J 8 bases, leaving 14 bases between the germline ends. Original analysis: Reference gene primer amplification gave nucleated cell count estimates. Only in-frame clones appear in the TCRdb table, and some are missing; sequencing was by immunoSEQ multiplex PCR. V and J calls and clone size are as listed in that table; D and trimming were resolved from the DNA. The repertoire consists of under 120,000 clones, with 75% to 90% occurring once and the leading ten covering roughly 32%. V is TRBV6-6 and J is TRBJ1-6; a possible D gene is TRBD1 (5 bases). This sequence originates from a woman over 75 with acute or convalescent COVID-19. Sequencing was performed on peripheral blood. The CDR3 loop is CASSLGGGDSPLHF. The CDR3 bases are TGTGCCAGCAGCCTGGGGGGGGGTGATTCACCCCTCCACTTT.